The 11 T cell receptor beta chains below come from one sample, sequenced in a study of technical replicates of blood from several donors. Sequenced by immunoSEQ multiplex PCR; TCRdb stores in-frame clones only, minus some. The repertoire holds roughly 68,000 clones, with under 98% as singletons. The specimen was T cells isolated from PBMCs. The receptors come from a human donor in good health.

This rearrangement joins TRBV19 to TRBJ1-2; 7 positions match TRBD1. The V and J ends lost 1 base and 2 bases, in that order; junction bases with no gene match: 7. Germline CDR1 LNHDA, CDR2 SQIVND (reference sequence). This CDR3 has 16 amino acids. The CDR3 loop reads CASSIVGAGGNYGYTF. The CDR3 nucleotides are TGTGCCAGTAGTATAGTTGGGGCAGGGGGAAACTATGGCTACACCTTC.

The V call is TRBV6-5, the J call TRBJ1-2; 10 bases are shared with TRBD1. The ends lost 4 bases at V and 6 bases at J; junction bases unmatched: 8. Germline V CDR1 and CDR2: MNHEY, SVGAGI. The CDR3 spans 15 residues. The DNA of the CDR3 is TGTGCCAGCAGTTCCGACAGGGGGCATGTGGATGGCTACACCTTC. This sequence encodes CASSSDRGHVDGYTF.

The J gene is TRBJ2-7, the V gene TRBV15; D is possibly TRBD2 (5 bases). Trimming removed 5 bases from V and 0 bases from J, with 14 bases in between. CDR3 length: 15 residues. From germline, CDR1 is LNHNV and CDR2 YYDKDF (reference sequence). The CDR3 spells CATSPTPTISYEQYF. The DNA of the CDR3 is TGTGCCACCAGCCCCACCCCGACTATCTCCTACGAGCAGTACTTC.

This clone has just one count. The CDR3 DNA follows: TGTGCCAGCAGCCGCGGGAATCAAGAGACCCAGTACTTC. This translates into CASSRGNQETQYF. The genes are TRBV28 and TRBJ2-5; possible D gene TRBD2, 6 bases. The CDR3 sequence is 13 residues long. The germline V and J ends were trimmed by 6 bases and 2 bases, with 10 bases remaining between them. Germline CDR1 and CDR2: MDHEN and SYDVKM.

This chain uses TRBV29-1 with TRBJ1-2; possible D gene TRBD1, 5 bases. V was cut by 2 bases and J by 1 base, with 11 bases left in between. Looked up from germline, CDR1 is SQVTM and CDR2 is ANQGSEA. This CDR3 spans 14 amino acids. The DNA of the CDR3 is TGCAGCGTTGAATTAGCGGGGGTTAACTATGGCTACACCTTC. Translated: CSVELAGVNYGYTF.

This sequence joins TRBV11-1 and TRBJ2-7, with 7 bases lining up with TRBD1. J was trimmed by 0 bases and V by 4 bases; bases with no gene match: 9. The germline gives CDR1 SGHAT, CDR2 FQDESV (reference sequence). The CDR3 has 16 residues. This chain's CDR3 is CASSSWDSYSSYEQYF. The CDR3 bases are TGTGCCAGCAGCTCCTGGGACAGTTATAGCTCCTACGAGCAGTACTTC.

V usage is TRBV5-1 and J usage is TRBJ2-7; 8 bases align to TRBD2. J lost 7 bases, V lost 4 bases, and 19 bases had no gene match. Germline values: CDR1 SGHRS, CDR2 YFSETQ. The CDR3 has 17 amino acids. This CDR3 reads CASSPRIGREAPLEQYF. DNA of the CDR3: TGCGCCAGCAGCCCTCGTATCGGGCGGGAGGCTCCCTTGGAGCAGTACTTC.

The gene calls are TRBV18 and TRBJ1-4, with D hard to call. Germline V gene sequence: CDR1 KGHSH, CDR2 LQKENI. Deletions cut 6 bases from V and 3 bases from J, with 26 bases between. The CDR3 sequence is 19 residues long. The CDR3, as DNA: TGTGCCAGCTCCCCCCCTCTTGAGGATCCGGGGTGGGCTAATGAAAAACTGTTTTTT. Its protein is CASSPPLEDPGWANEKLFF.

The chain joins TRBV28 to TRBJ1-5; D gene uncertain. The CDR3 extends over 12 amino acids. V was pared by 5 bases and J by 4 bases, with 6 bases between. Germline-derived CDR1 and CDR2 are MDHEN and SYDVKM. Here the CDR3 reads CASSKSNQPQHF. CDR3 nucleotide sequence: TGTGCCAGCAGTAAATCAAATCAGCCCCAGCATTTT.

The gene calls are TRBV6-6 and TRBJ2-5, with TRBD2 matching over 7 bases. CDR3 length equals 16 residues. Germline-derived CDR1 and CDR2 are MNHNY and SVGAGI (reference sequence). Losses at the gene ends were 4 bases for V and 4 bases for J; bases not matched to a gene: 12. The CDR3 spells CASSSEMGLRGETQYF. In nucleotides, the CDR3 is TGTGCCAGCAGTTCTGAAATGGGACTAAGGGGAGAGACCCAGTACTTC.

This chain connects TRBV6-4 to TRBJ2-1; 11 bases line up with TRBD2. Per germline, CDR1 MRHNA and CDR2 SNTAGT. The V and J ends lost 5 bases and 4 bases, in that order; junction bases with no gene match: 4. This CDR3 contains 15 residues. DNA for the CDR3: TGTGCCAGCAGTTATACTAGCGGGAGTTACAATGAGCAGTTCTTC. Its protein product is CASSYTSGSYNEQFF.